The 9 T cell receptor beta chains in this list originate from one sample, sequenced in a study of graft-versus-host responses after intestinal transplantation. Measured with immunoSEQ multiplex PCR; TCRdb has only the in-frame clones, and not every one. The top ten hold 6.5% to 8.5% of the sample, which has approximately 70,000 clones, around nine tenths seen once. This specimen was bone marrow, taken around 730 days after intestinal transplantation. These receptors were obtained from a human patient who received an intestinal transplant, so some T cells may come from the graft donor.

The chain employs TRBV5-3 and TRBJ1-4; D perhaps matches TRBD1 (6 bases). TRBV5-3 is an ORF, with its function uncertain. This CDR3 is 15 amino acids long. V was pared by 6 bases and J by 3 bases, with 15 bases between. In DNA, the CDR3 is TGTGCCAGAACTCGCGGGGAGGGGGCTAATGAAAAACTGTTTTTT. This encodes CARTRGEGANEKLFF.

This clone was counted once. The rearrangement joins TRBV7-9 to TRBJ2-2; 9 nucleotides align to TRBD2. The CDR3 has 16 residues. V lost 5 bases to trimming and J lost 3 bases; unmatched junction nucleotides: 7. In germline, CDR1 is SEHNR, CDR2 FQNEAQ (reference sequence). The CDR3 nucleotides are TGTGCCAGCAGCACCAGAGCGGGGGGAGACACCGGGGAGCTGTTTTTT. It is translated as CASSTRAGGDTGELFF.

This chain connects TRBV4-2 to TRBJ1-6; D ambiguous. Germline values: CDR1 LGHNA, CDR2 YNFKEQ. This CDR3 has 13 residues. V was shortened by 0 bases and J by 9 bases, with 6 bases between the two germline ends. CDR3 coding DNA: TGTGCCAGCAGCCAAGAGGGTTCTTCACCCCTCCACTTT. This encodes CASSQEGSSPLHF.

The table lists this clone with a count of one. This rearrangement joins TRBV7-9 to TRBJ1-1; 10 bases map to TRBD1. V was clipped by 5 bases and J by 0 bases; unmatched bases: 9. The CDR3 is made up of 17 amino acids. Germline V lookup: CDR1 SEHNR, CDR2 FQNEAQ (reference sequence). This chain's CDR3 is CASSPGTGDNMNTEAFF. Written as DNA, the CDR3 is TGTGCCAGCAGCCCCGGGACAGGGGATAACATGAACACTGAAGCTTTCTTT.

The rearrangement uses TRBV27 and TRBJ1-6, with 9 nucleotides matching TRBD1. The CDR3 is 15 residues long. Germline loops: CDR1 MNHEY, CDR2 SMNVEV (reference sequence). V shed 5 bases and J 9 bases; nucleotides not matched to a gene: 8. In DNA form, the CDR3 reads TGTGCCAGCAGTCTCCGGGACAGGGTTGGTTCACCCCTCCACTTT. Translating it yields CASSLRDRVGSPLHF.

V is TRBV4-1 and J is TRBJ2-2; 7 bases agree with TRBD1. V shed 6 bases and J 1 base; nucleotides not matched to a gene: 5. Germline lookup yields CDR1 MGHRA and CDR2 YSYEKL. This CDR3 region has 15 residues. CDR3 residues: CASRVTGMNTGELFF. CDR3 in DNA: TGCGCCAGCAGAGTGACAGGGATGAACACCGGGGAGCTGTTTTTT.

This CDR3 reads CASTHRSPRASSGNTIYF. CDR3 DNA: TGCGCCAGCACCCATCGGTCCCCAAGGGCCTCCTCTGGAAACACCATATATTTT. This rearrangement joins TRBV5-1 to TRBJ1-3; D is unresolved. Germline V gives CDR1 SGHRS, CDR2 YFSETQ. V was pared by 6 bases and J by 0 bases, with 22 bases between. The CDR3 totals 18 residues.

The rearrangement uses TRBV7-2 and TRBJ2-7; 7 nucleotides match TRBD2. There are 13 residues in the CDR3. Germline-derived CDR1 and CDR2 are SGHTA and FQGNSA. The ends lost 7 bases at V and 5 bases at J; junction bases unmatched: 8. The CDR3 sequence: CASNQVGTNEQYF. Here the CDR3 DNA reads TGTGCCAGCAACCAAGTGGGGACTAACGAGCAGTACTTC.

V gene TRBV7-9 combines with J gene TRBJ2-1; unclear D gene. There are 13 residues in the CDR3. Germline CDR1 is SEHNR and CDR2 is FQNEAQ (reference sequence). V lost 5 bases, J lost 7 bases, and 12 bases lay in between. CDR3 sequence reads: CASSLSRINEQFF. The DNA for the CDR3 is TGTGCCAGCAGCCTTAGCCGGATAAATGAGCAGTTCTTC. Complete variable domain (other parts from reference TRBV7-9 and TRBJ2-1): DTGVSQNPRHKITKRGQNVTFRCDPISEHNRLYWYRQTLGQGPEFLTYFQNEAQLEKSRLLSDRFSAERPKGSFSTLEIQRTEQGDSAMYLCASSLSRINEQFFGPGTRLTVL.